The next 18 T cell receptor beta chains were all read from a single sample in a study of T cell changes during pregnancy in multiple sclerosis. Libraries were prepared by immunoSEQ multiplex PCR; TCRdb keeps only in-frame clonotypes and omits some of them. The data hold about 110,000 clones, with less than 95% observed a single time. The sample was peripheral blood, taken in the third trimester of pregnancy. The receptors here all came from a female donor in good health, enrolled as a control in a pregnancy study.

The chain carries TRBV7-2 and TRBJ2-7; 13 bases fit TRBD2. CDR3 length equals 16 residues. CDR1 and CDR2 from the germline V gene are SGHTA and FQGNSA. V shed 5 bases and J 4 bases; nucleotides not matched to a gene: 8. CDR3: CASSPRGLAGAYEQYF. CDR3 DNA sequence: TGTGCCAGCAGCCCTAGAGGACTAGCGGGAGCGTACGAGCAGTACTTC.

The chain uses TRBV2 and TRBJ2-5; no clear D. This CDR3 spans 11 amino acids. Germline-derived CDR1 and CDR2 are SNHLY and FYNNEI. The V gene lost 5 bases and the J gene lost 5 bases, with 6 bases spanning the gap. Here the CDR3 reads CASSWRETQYF. The CDR3 nucleotides are TGTGCCAGCAGTTGGCGGGAGACCCAGTACTTC.

This clone was observed once. This sequence joins TRBV5-1 and TRBJ2-1; 7 positions agree with TRBD2. This CDR3 comprises 14 residues. V shed 2 bases, J shed 9 bases, and the junction held 8 bases outside the gene matches. Germline V gives CDR1 SGHRS, CDR2 YFSETQ. Here the CDR3 DNA reads TGCGCCAGCAGCTTTGGGGGAGCGGGGAGTGAGCAGTTCTTC. Amino acids: CASSFGGAGSEQFF.

This clone has a handful of counts. The chain has TRBV19 and TRBJ2-7; the match to TRBD1 covers 8 bases. Germline CDR1 reads LNHDA; CDR2 reads SQIVND (reference sequence). With 6 bases clipped from V and 4 bases from J, the junction kept 11 bases outside the gene matches. This CDR3 spans 15 amino acids. The CDR3 sequence: CASRGPGQGAYEQYF. DNA for the CDR3: TGTGCCAGTAGGGGCCCTGGACAGGGCGCGTACGAGCAGTACTTC.

This sequence joins TRBV6-5 and TRBJ1-2; D might be TRBD1 (5 bases). V lost 6 bases to trimming and J lost 5 bases, with 16 bases between them. CDR1 and CDR2 (germline): MNHEY, SVGAGI. The CDR3 contains 14 residues. The CDR3 region is CASRPPGKPYGYTF. In DNA, the CDR3 is TGTGCCAGCAGGCCGCCAGGGAAACCATATGGCTACACCTTC.

This clone was counted once. This chain links TRBV11-3 with TRBJ2-7; possibly TRBD1 for D (6 bases). Trimming took off 1 base at V and 6 bases at J, with 13 bases between the two ends. The CDR3 spans 14 residues. Germline CDR1 and CDR2: SGHNT and YENEEA. Here the CDR3 DNA reads TGTGCCAGCAGCTTAGTAGGGCAGGGGCCCGAGCAGTACTTC. Its protein product is CASSLVGQGPEQYF.

V usage is TRBV5-5 and J usage is TRBJ1-5; 8 bases align to TRBD1. Trimming at V came to 0 bases and at J to 3 bases, leaving 5 bases not matched to a gene. The CDR3 contains 16 residues. The germline CDR1 and CDR2 sequences are SGHKS and YYEKEE (reference sequence). Here the CDR3 DNA reads TGTGCCAGCAGCTTGGGAGGGACAGGCAACAATCAGCCCCAGCATTTT. It yields the protein CASSLGGTGNNQPQHF. Full variable domain (outside the CDR3, taken from reference TRBV5-5 and TRBJ1-5): DAGVTQSPTHLIKTRGQQVTLRCSPISGHKSVSWYQQVLGQGPQFIFQYYEKEERGRGNFPDRFSARQFPNYSSELNVNALLLGDSALYLCASSLGGTGNNQPQHFGDGTRLSIL.

The chain uses TRBV6-5 and TRBJ2-1; a weak D match, TRBD1 (6 bases). V shed 1 base and J shed 9 bases, with 16 bases lying between them. Per the germline V gene, CDR1 is MNHEY and CDR2 is SVGAGI. The CDR3 consists of 15 residues. CDR3 loop: CASSYFGQGRGEQFF. As DNA, the CDR3 is TGTGCCAGCAGTTACTTTGGGCAGGGGCGCGGTGAGCAGTTCTTC.

The chain's CDR3 is CSVEEGPPDEAFF. CDR3 coding DNA: TGCAGCGTTGAAGAGGGCCCACCTGACGAAGCTTTCTTT. The chain combines TRBV29-1 with TRBJ1-1; D call uncertain. The CDR3 is made up of 13 amino acids. Deletions cut 0 bases from V and 8 bases from J, with 13 bases between. Looked up from germline, CDR1 is SQVTM and CDR2 is ANQGSEA. Looking up the rest from reference TRBV29-1 and TRBJ1-1 gives the full variable domain: SAVISQKPSRDICQRGTSLTIQCQVDSQVTMMFWYRQQPGQSLTLIATANQGSEATYESGFVIDKFPISRPNLTFSTLTVSNMSPEDSSIYLCSVEEGPPDEAFFGQGTRLTVV.

The CDR3 spells CASSLSDSQSSYEQYF. The CDR3 bases are TGTGCCAGCAGCTTATCGGACAGCCAGTCCTCCTACGAGCAGTACTTC. The chain combines TRBV13 with TRBJ2-7; maybe TRBD1 (6 bases). The germline CDR1 and CDR2 sequences are PRHDT and FYEKMQ (reference sequence). The CDR3 runs 16 residues. Trimming left V 2 bases short and J 0 bases short, with 14 bases between.

J is TRBJ1-5 and V is TRBV15, with D possibly matching TRBD1 (6 bases). The germline V gene encodes CDR1 LNHNV and CDR2 YYDKDF (reference sequence). This CDR3 is built from 14 residues. The V gene lost 5 bases and the J gene lost 6 bases, with 14 bases spanning the gap. CDR3 amino acids: CATSVRGRGQPQHF. CDR3 coding DNA: TGTGCCACCAGCGTGAGGGGCAGGGGTCAGCCCCAGCATTTT. Complete variable domain (other parts from reference TRBV15 and TRBJ1-5): DAMVIQNPRYQVTQFGKPVTLSCSQTLNHNVMYWYQQKSSQAPKLLFHYYDKDFNNEADTPDNFQSRRPNTSFCFLDIRSPGLGDTAMYLCATSVRGRGQPQHFGDGTRLSIL.

The gene calls are TRBV5-8 and TRBJ1-2; a possible D gene is TRBD1 (5 bases). Germline values: CDR1 SGHTS, CDR2 YDEGEE. This CDR3 contains 12 residues. The V end lost 2 bases, the J end lost 6 bases, and 8 bases lay between the germline ends. As DNA, the CDR3 is TGTGCCAGCAGCTTCAGGGTTCATGGCTACACCTTC. Translated: CASSFRVHGYTF. Complete variable domain (other parts from reference TRBV5-8 and TRBJ1-2): EAGVTQSPTHLIKTRGQQATLRCSPISGHTSVYWYQQALGLGLQFLLWYDEGEERNRGNFPPRFSGRQFPNYSSELNVNALELEDSALYLCASSFRVHGYTFGSGTRLTVV.

V and J are TRBV7-9 and TRBJ2-1; D remains unclear. The CDR3 is 14 residues long. The V gene's germline CDR1 is SEHNR and CDR2 FQNEAQ (reference sequence). V lost 10 bases to trimming and J lost 0 bases, with 13 bases between them. CDR3 in DNA: TGTGCCAACGGTGGGCGCAGCTCCTACAATGAGCAGTTCTTC. Translation: CANGGRSSYNEQFF.

This clone appeared a single time. V gene TRBV6-4 combines with J gene TRBJ1-1, with D unresolved. Trimming left V 0 bases short and J 0 bases short, with 8 bases between. Per germline, CDR1 MRHNA and CDR2 SNTAGT. This CDR3 has 15 residues. CDR3 bases: TGTGCCAGCAGTGACTCGCACAGCATGAACACTGAAGCTTTCTTT. As protein: CASSDSHSMNTEAFF.

J is TRBJ1-1 and V is TRBV11-1, with no clear D. V was cut by 2 bases and J by 5 bases, with 9 bases left in between. This CDR3 region has 13 residues. The germline CDR1 and CDR2 sequences are SGHAT and FQDESV (reference sequence). DNA of the CDR3: TGTGCCAGCAGCTTACGACGGGGTACTGAAGCTTTCTTT. Its translation: CASSLRRGTEAFF.

This rearrangement joins TRBV14 to TRBJ2-3; TRBD2 agrees at 13 bases. The CDR3 sequence is 16 residues long. Per germline, CDR1 SGHDN and CDR2 FVKESK. The ends lost 5 bases at V and 2 bases at J; junction bases unmatched: 4. CDR3 sequence (DNA): TGTGCCAGCAGCACGACTAGCGGGGGGTTCACAGATACGCAGTATTTT. Protein sequence: CASSTTSGGFTDTQYF.

The gene calls are TRBV19 and TRBJ2-7; a possible D gene is TRBD1 (8 bases). With 6 bases removed from V and 6 bases from J, the gap between germline ends came to 15 bases. This CDR3 spans 13 amino acids. Germline assignment: CDR1 LNHDA and CDR2 SQIVND (reference sequence). The CDR3 spells CASRLDREGEQYF. Written as DNA, the CDR3 is TGTGCCAGTAGACTGGACAGGGAGGGCGAGCAGTACTTC.

The V and J genes are TRBV11-3 and TRBJ1-1; 9 bases agree with TRBD1. The CDR3 covers 18 residues. Germline CDR1 SGHNT, CDR2 YENEEA. Losses at the gene ends were 5 bases for V and 1 base for J; bases not matched to a gene: 14. The CDR3 sequence: CASSREGTGSLRNTEAFF. DNA of the CDR3: TGTGCCAGCAGCCGGGAAGGGACAGGGAGTCTACGGAACACTGAAGCTTTCTTT.